These 10 T cell receptor beta chains came from one sample sequenced in a study of T cell changes during pregnancy in multiple sclerosis (dated by TCRdb to between 2018 and 2021). Receptor amplification or capture employed the immunoSEQ multiplex PCR assay. The source is immuneACCESS, and TCRdb retained only in-frame sequences with V and J called. Part of the clones is not carried over; for the studies checked, unresolved V genes explain less than half of this, and the remainder is unexplained. The sample data list about 110,000 clones, and around 93% of these were observed just once. The top ten constitute 0.78% of the sample. Sequenced here: peripheral blood, sampled in the third trimester of pregnancy. The origin of the receptors is a female donor in good health, enrolled as a control in a pregnancy study.

This rearrangement joins TRBV7-6 to TRBJ1-2; TRBD1 agrees at 7 bases. The CDR3 spans 15 residues. Germline CDR1 is SGHVS and CDR2 is FNYEAQ. Trimming cost V 5 bases and J 3 bases; bases outside gene matches: 9. Here the CDR3 DNA reads TGTGCCAGCAGCGTTTCGGACAGGCGAGACTATGGCTACACCTTC. The encoded protein is CASSVSDRRDYGYTF.

V usage is TRBV28 and J usage is TRBJ1-5; 7 bases agree with TRBD1. Germline trimming cut 5 bases from V and 3 bases from J; bases unmatched to any gene: 7. Germline assignment: CDR1 MDHEN and CDR2 SYDVKM. This CDR3 has 15 amino acids. The CDR3 DNA reads TGTGCCAGCAGTCCGACCACAGGGGCCAATCAGCCCCAGCATTTT. Translation: CASSPTTGANQPQHF.

This clone occurred once. The chain links TRBV9 to TRBJ1-2; 8 positions agree with TRBD1. Germline V lookup: CDR1 SGDLS, CDR2 YYNGEE. The CDR3 consists of 15 residues. J lost 4 bases, V lost 2 bases, and 7 bases had no gene match. The CDR3 nucleotides read TGTGCCAGCAGCGTTGGACAGGGAACGAGCTATGGCTACACCTTC. Translation gives CASSVGQGTSYGYTF.

The V gene is TRBV5-8, the J gene TRBJ1-5, with TRBD1 matching over 9 bases. CDR1 is SGHTS and CDR2 is YDEGEE in the germline V gene. V trimming: 0 bases; J trimming: 3 bases; junction bases outside the gene matches: 1. CDR3 length equals 15 residues. CDR3 sequence reads: CASSLGDRDNQPQHF. CDR3 sequence (DNA): TGTGCCAGCAGCTTGGGGGACAGGGACAATCAGCCCCAGCATTTT.

The chain has TRBV10-3 and TRBJ2-4; tentatively, D is TRBD1 (8 bases). Trimming pared 0 bases from V and 9 bases from J, leaving 18 bases between. CDR3 length: 16 residues. Per the germline V gene, CDR1 is ENHRY and CDR2 is SYGVKD. The CDR3 reads CAISESGQAGVGIQYF. CDR3 bases: TGTGCCATCAGTGAGTCGGGACAGGCGGGAGTGGGCATTCAGTACTTC.

The chain couples TRBV11-2 to TRBJ1-2, with D possibly TRBD1 on 6 matching bases. This CDR3 is 15 amino acids long. Trimming pared 2 bases from V and 7 bases from J, leaving 17 bases between. The germline CDR1 and CDR2 sequences are SGHAT and FQNNGV. The CDR3 sequence: CASSLTYLQGLGYTF. CDR3 DNA sequence: TGTGCCAGCAGCTTAACGTACCTCCAGGGGCTTGGCTACACCTTC.

The rearrangement joins TRBV7-3 to TRBJ2-3; the match to TRBD2 covers 7 bases. The length of the CDR3 is 15 residues. The germline V gene has CDR1 SGHTA and CDR2 FQGTGA. V lost 0 bases and J lost 4; bases outside the gene matches: 4. This CDR3 reads CASSLTGLTSDTQYF. In DNA form, the CDR3 reads TGTGCCAGCAGCTTAACGGGACTAACCTCAGATACGCAGTATTTT.

In the case of this clone: A junction boundary mismatches the germline segment, possibly from a read error. Other DNA variants within this sample encode the same CDR3. The rearrangement links TRBV14 to TRBJ1-2, with D perhaps TRBD1 (6 bases). Germline loops: CDR1 SGHDN, CDR2 FVKESK. The CDR3 loop spans 13 amino acids. The CDR3 DNA reads TGCGCCAGCAGCCAAGATGGGACATATGGCTACACCTTC. Translation: CASSQDGTYGYTF.

CDR3 residues: CASSQTSRETQYF. DNA of the CDR3: TGTGCCAGCAGCCAGACTAGTCGGGAGACCCAGTACTTC. The chain is built from TRBV7-3 and TRBJ2-5, with D maybe TRBD2 (6 bases). Germline V gene data show CDR1 as SGHTA and CDR2 as FQGTGA. V was pared by 5 bases and J by 5 bases, with 12 bases between. The CDR3 consists of 13 residues. Together with reference TRBV7-3 and TRBJ2-5, the CDR3 gives the full variable domain: GAGVSQTPSNKVTEKGKYVELRCDPISGHTALYWYRQSLGQGPEFLIYFQGTGAADDSGLPNDRFFAVRPEGSVSTLKIQRTERGDSAVYLCASSQTSRETQYFGPGTRLLVL.

The chain links TRBV19 to TRBJ1-1; possibly TRBD1 for D (6 bases). V was pared by 7 bases and J by 3 bases, with 21 bases between. Germline values: CDR1 LNHDA, CDR2 SQIVND (reference sequence). This CDR3 has 16 amino acids. CDR3 DNA: TGTGCCAGTAAAAACAGGGCACCCCCAAGGGACACTGAAGCTTTCTTT. Amino acid sequence: CASKNRAPPRDTEAFF. Together with reference TRBV19 and TRBJ1-1, the CDR3 gives the full variable domain: DGGITQSPKYLFRKEGQNVTLSCEQNLNHDAMYWYRQDPGQGLRLIYYSQIVNDFQKGDIAEGYSVSREKKESFPLTVTSAQKNPTAFYLCASKNRAPPRDTEAFFGQGTRLTVV.